The 5 T cell receptor beta chains reported below all come from one sample, sequenced in a study of blood T cell repertoires in COVID-19. Sequencing used immunoSEQ multiplex PCR; TCRdb keeps in-frame clones, though not all of them. This sample has 130,000 or so clones, with approximately 84% found just once. Material: peripheral blood. The receptors come from a woman of 80 years or more with acute or convalescent COVID-19.

Here the CDR3 DNA reads TGTGCCAGCAGCTTAGAATACAGGATCTATGGCTACACCTTC. Translating it yields CASSLEYRIYGYTF. The chain recombines TRBV7-9 with TRBJ1-2, with a tentative D call TRBD1 (5 bases). The V end lost 1 base, the J end lost 4 bases, and 10 bases lay between the germline ends. Germline values: CDR1 SEHNR, CDR2 FQNEAQ (reference sequence). This CDR3 has 14 amino acids.

The chain combines TRBV7-9 with TRBJ1-3; 8 bases fit TRBD1. The CDR3 covers 17 residues. CDR1 is SEHNR, CDR2 FQNEAQ, per germline (reference sequence). Trimming at V came to 2 bases and at J to 3 bases, leaving 9 bases not matched to a gene. DNA for the CDR3: TGTGCCAGCAGCTTAATAGGGCAGGGGGCTAATGGAAACACCATATATTTT. Protein product: CASSLIGQGANGNTIYF. Based on the CDR3 plus reference TRBV7-9 and TRBJ1-3, the full variable domain is DTGVSQNPRHKITKRGQNVTFRCDPISEHNRLYWYRQTLGQGPEFLTYFQNEAQLEKSRLLSDRFSAERPKGSFSTLEIQRTEQGDSAMYLCASSLIGQGANGNTIYFGEGSWLTVV.

The J gene is TRBJ2-1, the V gene TRBV7-2; 8 bases match TRBD1. The CDR3 is 18 amino acids. CDR1 is SGHTA, CDR2 FQGNSA, per germline. The ends lost 6 bases at V and 1 base at J; junction bases unmatched: 14. The CDR3 is CASRRSVGQGASYNEQFF. The CDR3 DNA follows: TGTGCCAGCAGACGTAGTGTGGGGCAGGGGGCGTCCTACAATGAGCAGTTCTTC.

This clone was detected only a few times. The V and J genes are TRBV29-1 and TRBJ1-1; 7 nucleotides agree with TRBD1. The length of the CDR3 is 13 residues. Trimming removed 6 bases from V and 0 bases from J; junction bases left unmatched: 4. Germline V gene data show CDR1 as SQVTM and CDR2 as ANQGSEA. CDR3 nucleotides: TGCAGCGTCCGGACAGGCTTGAACACTGAAGCTTTCTTT. Its translation is CSVRTGLNTEAFF. The complete variable domain, with remaining parts taken from reference TRBV29-1 and TRBJ1-1, reads SAVISQKPSRDICQRGTSLTIQCQVDSQVTMMFWYRQQPGQSLTLIATANQGSEATYESGFVIDKFPISRPNLTFSTLTVSNMSPEDSSIYLCSVRTGLNTEAFFGQGTRLTVV.

The sample holds a few counts of this clone. The V call is TRBV3-1 (or the pseudogene TRBV3-2), the J call TRBJ2-3; D unclear. With 0 bases removed from V and 4 bases from J, the gap between germline ends came to 8 bases. The CDR3 contains 14 residues. The germline gives CDR1 LGHDT, CDR2 YNNKEL (reference sequence). The CDR3 protein is CASSQDYRSDTQYF. DNA for the CDR3: TGTGCCAGCAGCCAAGATTACAGATCAGATACGCAGTATTTT.